What follows are 27 T cell receptor beta chains derived from one specimen sequenced in a study of blood T cell repertoires in COVID-19. TCRdb keeps only in-frame clones here, not all; method: immunoSEQ multiplex PCR. The sample has roughly 250,000 clones, 70% to 90% seen once. Sequenced input: peripheral blood. The receptors derive from a woman between 40 and 55 years old who had recovered from COVID-19.

CDR3 sequence reads: CASSQEYTGTSGRVYGDTQYF. In DNA form, the CDR3 reads TGCGCCAGCAGCCAAGAATACACCGGGACTAGCGGGAGGGTTTATGGAGATACGCAGTATTTT. The V and J genes are TRBV4-3 and TRBJ2-3; 16 positions agree with TRBD2. After removal of 0 bases from V and 5 bases from J, the junction contained 14 bases not matched to a gene. In germline, CDR1 is LGHNA, CDR2 YSLEER. This CDR3 spans 21 amino acids.

This clone appeared once. The V call is TRBV2, the J call TRBJ1-3; D not resolved. The V end was cut by 1 base, the J end by 0 bases, with 10 bases between. Germline assignment: CDR1 SNHLY and CDR2 FYNNEI. The CDR3 totals 16 residues. The CDR3 sequence: CASSEGVRGSGNTIYF. In DNA form, the CDR3 reads TGTGCCAGCAGTGAAGGAGTGCGGGGCTCTGGAAACACCATATATTTT.

CDR3: CASSLGRGEQYF. In DNA, the CDR3 is TGTGCCAGCAGCCTGGGAAGGGGAGAGCAGTACTTC. The gene calls are TRBV7-9 and TRBJ2-7; the D gene is possibly TRBD1 (5 bases). The CDR3 contains 12 residues. With 5 bases removed from V and 7 bases from J, the gap between germline ends came to 12 bases. Looked up from germline, CDR1 is SEHNR and CDR2 is FQNEAQ (reference sequence). Combining the CDR3 with reference TRBV7-9 and TRBJ2-7 gives the whole variable domain DTGVSQNPRHKITKRGQNVTFRCDPISEHNRLYWYRQTLGQGPEFLTYFQNEAQLEKSRLLSDRFSAERPKGSFSTLEIQRTEQGDSAMYLCASSLGRGEQYFGPGTRLTVT.

The CDR3 reads CASSIRQGDPYEQYF. CDR3 DNA: TGTGCCAGTAGTATCCGACAGGGAGACCCCTACGAGCAGTACTTC. The chain recombines TRBV19 with TRBJ2-7; 7 bases match TRBD1. J was trimmed by 2 bases and V by 3 bases; bases with no gene match: 7. The CDR3 length is 15 residues. Looked up from germline, CDR1 is LNHDA and CDR2 is SQIVND (reference sequence). The complete variable domain, with remaining parts taken from reference TRBV19 and TRBJ2-7, reads DGGITQSPKYLFRKEGQNVTLSCEQNLNHDAMYWYRQDPGQGLRLIYYSQIVNDFQKGDIAEGYSVSREKKESFPLTVTSAQKNPTAFYLCASSIRQGDPYEQYFGPGTRLTVT.

This chain links TRBV7-6 with TRBJ2-7; 9 bases align to TRBD1. The CDR3 covers 15 residues. Trimming removed 1 base from V and 6 bases from J; junction bases left unmatched: 7. CDR1 and CDR2 from the germline V gene are SGHVS and FNYEAQ. CDR3 amino acids: CASSLDPGTGSEQYF. The CDR3 DNA reads as TGTGCCAGCAGCTTAGACCCCGGGACAGGGTCCGAGCAGTACTTC.

This rearrangement joins TRBV7-6 to TRBJ1-2, with 7 bases that match TRBD1. Trimming removed 5 bases from V and 7 bases from J; junction bases left unmatched: 7. The CDR3 is 13 amino acids. Germline V lookup: CDR1 SGHVS, CDR2 FNYEAQ. This CDR3 is CASSTRDRTGYTF. The CDR3 DNA follows: TGTGCCAGCAGCACCCGGGACAGAACTGGCTACACCTTC.

The gene calls are TRBV7-3 and TRBJ1-1, with TRBD1 identical over 10 bases. The CDR3 consists of 15 residues. J lost 3 bases, V lost 5 bases, and 6 bases had no gene match. Per the germline V gene, CDR1 is SGHTA and CDR2 is FQGTGA. CDR3 nucleotide sequence: TGTGCCAGCAGCGGTTCCGGGACAGGGGACACTGAAGCTTTCTTT. This encodes CASSGSGTGDTEAFF.

This clone was seen more than once but under ten times. This sequence joins TRBV5-1 and TRBJ1-6, with a tentative D call TRBD1 (5 bases). V shed 3 bases and J shed 6 bases, with 13 bases lying between them. The CDR3 contains 15 residues. CDR1 SGHRS and CDR2 YFSETQ come from the germline V gene. CDR3 in amino acids: CASSSSWGVNSPLHF. Here the CDR3 DNA reads TGCGCCAGCAGCTCCTCGTGGGGGGTTAATTCACCCCTCCACTTT.

The count of this clone is one. The V call is TRBV3-1 (or the pseudogene TRBV3-2), the J call TRBJ1-2; a weak D match, TRBD1 (5 bases). The CDR3 length is 15 residues. V was cut by 5 bases and J by 1 base, with 14 bases left in between. The germline V gene has CDR1 LGHDT and CDR2 YNNKEL (reference sequence). CDR3 DNA: TGTGCCAGCAGCATATACGACAGACTTAACTATGGCTACACCTTC. It yields the protein CASSIYDRLNYGYTF.

J is TRBJ2-1 and V is TRBV6-2 or TRBV6-3, with D perhaps TRBD2 (7 bases). This CDR3 has 19 residues. Germline V CDR1 and CDR2: MNHEY, SVGEGT. The V and J ends lost 4 bases and 0 bases respectively, with 22 bases between them. Here the CDR3 reads CASSWGLQGAGSSYNEQFF. The CDR3 coding sequence is TGTGCCAGCAGTTGGGGGCTCCAGGGAGCGGGGAGCTCCTACAATGAGCAGTTCTTC.

The gene calls are TRBV6-4 and TRBJ2-3; 7 nucleotides match TRBD2. With V trimmed by 6 bases and J by 2 bases, 11 bases remained unmatched. In germline, CDR1 is MRHNA, CDR2 SNTAGT. This CDR3 is built from 16 residues. This CDR3 reads CASSKAGTTPTDTQYF. The CDR3 nucleotides are TGTGCCAGCAGCAAAGCCGGGACTACCCCCACAGATACGCAGTATTTT.

V is TRBV6-1 and J is TRBJ1-2; possibly TRBD1 for D (5 bases). Trimming removed 3 bases from V and 4 bases from J, with 12 bases in between. Germline V gene lookup returns CDR1 MNHNS and CDR2 SASEGT. This CDR3 spans 14 amino acids. In DNA, the CDR3 is TGTGCCAGCAGTGATGGGGGAGGCGGCTATGGCTACACCTTC. Encoded protein: CASSDGGGGYGYTF.

The chain employs TRBV19 and TRBJ2-3, with a weak D call TRBD1 (5 bases). This CDR3 is built from 13 residues. CDR1 is LNHDA and CDR2 is SQIVND in the germline V gene (reference sequence). The V gene lost 5 bases and the J gene lost 1 base, with 7 bases spanning the gap. The CDR3 here is CASSETGTDTQYF. CDR3 in DNA: TGTGCCAGTAGTGAGACAGGCACAGATACGCAGTATTTT. Filled out from reference TRBV19 and TRBJ2-3, the complete variable domain reads DGGITQSPKYLFRKEGQNVTLSCEQNLNHDAMYWYRQDPGQGLRLIYYSQIVNDFQKGDIAEGYSVSREKKESFPLTVTSAQKNPTAFYLCASSETGTDTQYFGPGTRLTVL.

For this clone: The same CDR3 also results from other DNA sequences found in this sample. The chain employs TRBV2 and TRBJ2-1, with TRBD1 identical over 7 bases. J gave up 3 bases and V 4 bases, and 0 bases lay outside the gene matches. The CDR3 extends over 13 amino acids. The germline gives CDR1 SNHLY, CDR2 FYNNEI. CDR3: CASSGQGYNEQFF. In nucleotides, the CDR3 is TGTGCCAGCAGTGGACAGGGCTACAATGAGCAGTTCTTC.

Turning to this clone: This same CDR3 is encoded by further DNA sequences in the sample. The rearrangement uses TRBV9 and TRBJ2-1, with D unresolved. Germline CDR1 and CDR2: SGDLS and YYNGEE. Trimming stripped 0 bases from V and 4 bases from J, with 5 bases between. The CDR3 covers 13 residues. DNA for the CDR3: TGTGCCAGCAGCGTAGACAGTTACAATGAGCAGTTCTTC. It yields the protein CASSVDSYNEQFF.

This chain uses TRBV10-3 with TRBJ1-6; TRBD1 matches at 11 bases. The CDR3 has 18 residues. V shed 3 bases, J shed 0 bases, and the junction held 4 bases outside the gene matches. CDR1 and CDR2 (germline): ENHRY, SYGVKD. CDR3 sequence: CAISDEGQGGSYNSPLHF. DNA for the CDR3: TGTGCCATCAGTGATGAGGGACAGGGGGGCTCCTATAATTCACCCCTCCACTTT.

This clone was recorded only once. This chain uses TRBV19 with TRBJ1-4; D unresolved. From germline, CDR1 is LNHDA and CDR2 SQIVND (reference sequence). This CDR3 region has 13 residues. V lost 9 bases to trimming and J lost 8 bases, with 16 bases between them. Written as DNA, the CDR3 is TGTGCCAGCTCCCCGGGGAGAGGGGAAAAACTGTTTTTT. Protein product: CASSPGRGEKLFF.

The gene calls are TRBV5-4 and TRBJ2-1, with 8 bases identical to TRBD2. The junction had 8 bases not matched to a gene; V was cut back by 3 bases and J by 9 bases. CDR3 length: 14 residues. The germline gives CDR1 SGHNT, CDR2 YYREEE (reference sequence). The CDR3 DNA follows: TGTGCCAGCAGCTGGGGACTAGATTCCCGTGAGCAGTTCTTC. Its protein is CASSWGLDSREQFF.

The gene calls are TRBV19 and TRBJ1-5, with 11 bases identical to TRBD1. There are 18 residues in the CDR3. Germline V lookup: CDR1 LNHDA, CDR2 SQIVND (reference sequence). The trim removed 5 bases at V and 0 bases at J, leaving 9 bases unmatched. The chain's CDR3 is CASSSGTGGVGSNQPQHF. Written as DNA, the CDR3 is TGTGCCAGTAGTTCCGGGACAGGGGGGGTCGGTAGCAATCAGCCCCAGCATTTT. The full variable domain, rest sourced from reference TRBV19 and TRBJ1-5, is DGGITQSPKYLFRKEGQNVTLSCEQNLNHDAMYWYRQDPGQGLRLIYYSQIVNDFQKGDIAEGYSVSREKKESFPLTVTSAQKNPTAFYLCASSSGTGGVGSNQPQHFGDGTRLSIL.

The sample holds one count of this clone. The chain carries TRBV7-9 and TRBJ2-2; D not certain. CDR1 and CDR2 (germline): SEHNR, FQNEAQ (reference sequence). This CDR3 region has 18 residues. Between the trimmed V and J ends, which lost 5 bases and 1 base, there was a span of 20 bases. Written as DNA, the CDR3 is TGTGCCAGCAGCGAATACCATAGGCGAGGCCTGAACACCGGGGAGCTGTTTTTT. Its protein product is CASSEYHRRGLNTGELFF.

This clone was seen a few times. This chain connects TRBV7-6 to TRBJ1-1; the D gene is possibly TRBD1 (6 bases). V lost 5 bases and J 6 bases, leaving 19 bases between the germline ends. This CDR3 contains 15 residues. Looked up from germline, CDR1 is SGHVS and CDR2 is FNYEAQ. For the CDR3, the DNA is TGTGCCAGCAGCCACACTACAGGGCTAAAGGCTGAAGCTTTCTTT. As protein: CASSHTTGLKAEAFF.

As concerns this clone: This may arise from a read error, as a much more abundant clone is one base away. The chain uses TRBV12-3 or TRBV12-4 and TRBJ2-7, with D hard to call. Trimming cost V 6 bases and J 2 bases, with 8 bases left between them. The CDR3 has 12 amino acids. CDR3 region: CASSQDTYEQYF. The CDR3 nucleotides are TGTGCCAGCAGCCAAGACACCTACGAGCAGTACTTC.

V usage is TRBV6-2 or TRBV6-3 and J usage is TRBJ2-4, with a possible D match to TRBD1 (5 bases). V lost 5 bases and J 5 bases, leaving 10 bases between the germline ends. CDR1 is MNHEY and CDR2 is SVGEGT in the germline V gene. This CDR3 contains 13 residues. The CDR3 DNA reads as TGTGCCAGCAGTCTACAGGTTCAAAACATTCAGTACTTC. It encodes CASSLQVQNIQYF.

V is TRBV4-3 and J is TRBJ2-1; 7 bases map to TRBD1. With V trimmed by 0 bases and J by 1 base, 0 bases remained unmatched. The CDR3 contains 15 residues. The germline V gene has CDR1 LGHNA and CDR2 YSLEER. This CDR3 reads CASSQEGQSYNEQFF. CDR3 nucleotides: TGCGCCAGCAGCCAAGAGGGACAGTCCTACAATGAGCAGTTCTTC.

This chain joins TRBV6-5 and TRBJ2-3, with 8 bases identical to TRBD1. CDR1 MNHEY and CDR2 SVGAGI come from the germline V gene. CDR3 size: 15 residues. Trimming removed 1 base from V and 6 bases from J; junction bases left unmatched: 6. CDR3 amino acids: CASSYFPGGRDTQYF. CDR3 nucleotide sequence: TGTGCCAGCAGTTACTTTCCAGGGGGCAGGGATACGCAGTATTTT.

This clone is a singleton in its sample. The chain links TRBV19 to TRBJ1-3, with D perhaps matching TRBD1 (6 bases). The CDR3 is 14 amino acids. Germline assignment: CDR1 LNHDA and CDR2 SQIVND (reference sequence). V was clipped by 7 bases and J by 0 bases, with 10 bases between them. CDR3 protein: CASIGGASGNTIYF. The DNA of the CDR3 is TGTGCCAGTATCGGGGGGGCCTCTGGAAACACCATATATTTT.

V usage is TRBV11-3 and J usage is TRBJ2-4, with 7 bases that match TRBD1. Germline V gives CDR1 SGHNT, CDR2 YENEEA. The CDR3 is 15 amino acids. V shed 1 base, J shed 7 bases, and the junction held 7 bases outside the gene matches. The CDR3 here is CASSLVTGDLNIQYF. In DNA form, the CDR3 reads TGTGCCAGCAGCTTAGTTACAGGGGATCTGAACATTCAGTACTTC.